This T cell receptor beta chain was recorded in a study of Graves' ophthalmopathy and Graves' hyperthyroidism. There are 12 residues in the CDR3. Trimming removed 5 bases from V and 4 bases from J, with 9 bases in between. Germline V lookup: CDR1 MNHEY, CDR2 SVGEGT. RNA transcripts provided the template for amplifying TCR beta CDR3 regions. The first-round RT-PCR employed HTBI primers together with the Qiagen OneStep RT-PCR kit. A multiplex PCR was then performed as the second round. TCRdb redid the calling of the multiplex PCR reads with MiXCR, one entry per CDR3 protein. Of 350,000 to 400,000 distinct CDR3 sequences in the sample, 15% to 17% were seen once.

Material: peripheral blood. The sequence was collected from a woman in her late teens or twenties with stable Graves' hyperthyroidism. J is TRBJ2-7 and V is TRBV6-2 or TRBV6-3; a possible D gene is TRBD1 (5 bases). The CDR3 DNA sequence: TGTGCCAGCAGTAAACAGGTTTACGAGCAGTACTTC. It codes for CASSKQVYEQYF.